This T cell receptor beta chain came from a study of T cell repertoires in cytomegalovirus infection. The study, taken as a whole, reports: CMV-specific HLA-C-restricted TCR beta clonotypes dominated the ex vivo response.

Each CDR3 protein gets one entry after TCRdb re-called the reads with MiXCR. In the table there are about 900,000 distinct CDR3 sequences, approximately 30% of which are singletons. Regarding this clonotype: Its matching antigen is unknown.

The TCR was taken from a human donor in good health (CMV status not recorded). Some clones in this sample may be carry-over from other donors' samples. Sequences were derived from cultured CD8+ T cells from PBMCs, sampled from culture after CMV antigen stimulation.

This CDR3 is CASSPDISETQYF. The CDR3 nucleotides read TGTGCCAGCAGCCCGGACATATCAGAGACCCAGTACTTC. The chain uses TRBV7-6 and TRBJ2-5, with D possibly matching TRBD1 (5 bases). Germline CDR1 is SGHVS and CDR2 is FNYEAQ. V lost 5 bases and J lost 4, with 11 bases in between. This CDR3 comprises 13 residues.